This T cell receptor (beta chain) was identified during a study of graft-versus-host responses after intestinal transplantation. Points from the study as a whole: High graft-versus-host to host-versus-graft T cell clonal ratios marked allografts of patients with graft-donor macrochimerism. With peak circulating GvH clone levels came an association with early post-transplant HvG declines. Recipient bone marrow held GvH clones, some seen earlier in ileum or blood.

A remark on this clone: No antigen is known for it.

V dropped 5 bases and J dropped 3 bases, with 17 bases sitting between them. The CDR3 totals 15 residues. CDR1 is MDHEN, CDR2 SYDVKM, per germline. Clones were sequenced by immunoSEQ multiplex PCR, and TCRdb holds only the in-frame ones, with some missing. The sample carries some 120,000 clones, about nine tenths recorded once. This clonotype was obtained from a human donor who received an intestinal transplant. V gene TRBV28 combines with J gene TRBJ2-7, with D possibly matching TRBD1 (5 bases). The specimen was unstimulated CD4+ T cells sorted from spleen or lymph node cells, collected before intestinal transplant. Here the CDR3 DNA reads TGTGCCAGCAGTACTACAAGACAGTCCCACTACGAGCAGTACTTC. It codes for CASSTTRQSHYEQYF.